The 31 T cell receptor beta chains below all came from one sample that was sequenced in a study of Ad26.COV2.S vaccination and SARS-CoV-2 variants. Clones were read by immunoSEQ multiplex PCR, and TCRdb kept only the in-frame ones, dropping some. The sample lists about 390,000 clones; 80% to 95% were seen once. Treatment given: 19 received Ad26.COV2.S at low or high dose, single or two shots; about 5 received placebo; per-sample allocation not given. Sampling took place 63 days after the first vaccine or placebo injection. The sequencing here drew on peripheral blood, taken in a trial of Ad26.COV2.S vaccine versus placebo. The receptors were sampled from a person between 18 and 65 years old who received the Ad26.COV2.S COVID-19 vaccine or a placebo.

The table lists this clone with a count of one. The gene calls are TRBV7-2 and TRBJ1-2; D may be TRBD1 (5 bases). This CDR3 comprises 17 residues. The germline V gene encodes CDR1 SGHTA and CDR2 FQGNSA. V lost 2 bases, J lost 8 bases, and 24 bases lay in between. The CDR3 here is CASSLYGRRRQGSGYTF. The CDR3 nucleotides read TGTGCCAGCAGCTTATATGGGCGGCGGCGGCAGGGATCCGGCTACACCTTC. Combining the CDR3 with reference TRBV7-2 and TRBJ1-2 gives the whole variable domain GAGVSQSPSNKVTEKGKDVELRCDPISGHTALYWYRQSLGQGLEFLIYFQGNSAPDKSGLPSDRFSAERTGGSVSTLTIQRTQQEDSAVYLCASSLYGRRRQGSGYTFGSGTRLTVV.

The V gene is TRBV16, the J gene TRBJ2-4; no definite D call. The germline V and J ends were trimmed by 0 bases and 5 bases, with 11 bases remaining between them. The CDR3 totals 15 residues. The germline CDR1 and CDR2 sequences are KGHSY and FQNENV. CDR3 loop: CASSQSIALENIQYF. As DNA, the CDR3 is TGTGCCAGCAGCCAATCGATCGCCCTAGAAAACATTCAGTACTTC. Full variable domain (missing parts from reference TRBV16 and TRBJ2-4): GEEVAQTPKHLVRGEGQKAKLYCAPIKGHSYVFWYQQVLKNEFKFLISFQNENVFDETGMPKERFSAKCLPNSPCSLEIQATKLEDSAVYFCASSQSIALENIQYFGAGTRLSVL.

This chain connects TRBV11-2 to TRBJ2-3; 8 bases fit TRBD2. This CDR3 region has 16 residues. Germline V lookup: CDR1 SGHAT, CDR2 FQNNGV. V shed 5 bases and J 2 bases; nucleotides not matched to a gene: 9. The CDR3, as DNA: TGTGCCAGCAGCCCTAGACGGGGGGGGTTCACAGATACGCAGTATTTT. This translates into CASSPRRGGFTDTQYF.

A single count supports this clone. This chain connects TRBV9 to TRBJ2-4, with D unresolved. The CDR3 covers 14 residues. The V gene lost 3 bases and the J gene lost 7 bases, with 14 bases spanning the gap. Per the germline V gene, CDR1 is SGDLS and CDR2 is YYNGEE. CDR3 bases: TGTGCCAGCAGCGGGCGCGTAGGCACTAACATTCAGTACTTC. It encodes CASSGRVGTNIQYF.

The V gene is TRBV5-1, the J gene TRBJ2-1; perhaps TRBD1 as D (5 bases). V was trimmed by 0 bases and J by 0 bases, leaving 10 bases between them. Germline V gives CDR1 SGHRS, CDR2 YFSETQ. This CDR3 is built from 16 residues. The CDR3 sequence: CASSLGGKSSYNEQFF. The CDR3 DNA follows: TGCGCCAGCAGCTTGGGGGGCAAAAGCTCCTACAATGAGCAGTTCTTC.

This clone was observed once. CDR3 protein: CASSAGIQPFQETQYF. CDR3 nucleotide sequence: TGTGCCAGCAGCGCGGGGATCCAGCCTTTCCAAGAGACCCAGTACTTC. The chain uses TRBV9 and TRBJ2-5, with D perhaps matching TRBD2 (5 bases). The V gene lost 3 bases and the J gene lost 1 base, with 16 bases spanning the gap. The germline CDR1 and CDR2 sequences are SGDLS and YYNGEE. This CDR3 region has 16 residues.

This clone was observed a handful of times. The chain couples TRBV6-2 or TRBV6-3 to TRBJ2-1; unclear D gene. Germline assignment: CDR1 MNHEY and CDR2 SVGEGT. The CDR3 totals 12 residues. V lost 7 bases, J lost 9 bases, and 13 bases lay in between. The CDR3 sequence: CASTPQRGEQFF. CDR3 coding DNA: TGTGCCAGCACCCCCCAGCGTGGTGAGCAGTTCTTC.

The CDR3 DNA sequence: TGTGCCAGTAGTACCCGGACTACATACAATGAGCAGTTCTTC. Protein sequence: CASSTRTTYNEQFF. This chain uses TRBV19 with TRBJ2-1; TRBD2 might be the D (6 bases). The germline gives CDR1 LNHDA, CDR2 SQIVND (reference sequence). This CDR3 contains 14 residues. V was clipped by 4 bases and J by 4 bases, with 11 bases between them. Full variable domain (remainder filled in from reference TRBV19 and TRBJ2-1): DGGITQSPKYLFRKEGQNVTLSCEQNLNHDAMYWYRQDPGQGLRLIYYSQIVNDFQKGDIAEGYSVSREKKESFPLTVTSAQKNPTAFYLCASSTRTTYNEQFFGPGTRLTVL.

The chain joins TRBV18 to TRBJ2-7, with TRBD1 matching 9 bases. Germline lookup yields CDR1 KGHSH and CDR2 LQKENI. After removal of 6 bases from V and 1 base from J, the junction contained 7 bases not matched to a gene. The length of the CDR3 is 15 residues. CDR3 bases: TGTGCCAGCTCCACAGGGACAGGGACGTCCTACGAGCAGTACTTC. It encodes CASSTGTGTSYEQYF. The full variable domain, rest sourced from reference TRBV18 and TRBJ2-7, is NAGVMQNPRHLVRRRGQEARLRCSPMKGHSHVYWYRQLPEEGLKFMVYLQKENIIDESGMPKERFSAEFPKEGPSILRIQQVVRGDSAAYFCASSTGTGTSYEQYFGPGTRLTVT.

The chain combines TRBV1 with TRBJ1-5; the table's D call of TRBD1 was not tested on the DNA. TRBV1 is a pseudogene locus. This CDR3 has 19 amino acids. This CDR3 is CTSSRGAPGQGPNNQPQHF. The DNA for the CDR3 is TGCACCAGCAGCCGAGGAGCCCCGGGACAGGGGCCGAATAATCAGCCCCAGCATTTT.

On this clone itself: Different DNA sequences within this sample yield the same CDR3. The rearrangement uses TRBV7-9 and TRBJ1-5; D remains ambiguous. V dropped 1 base and J dropped 0 bases, with 7 bases sitting between them. Germline lookup yields CDR1 SEHNR and CDR2 FQNEAQ (reference sequence). CDR3 length: 15 residues. CDR3 in DNA: TGTGCCAGCAGCTTAGGATCTTATAGCAATCAGCCCCAGCATTTT. It translates to CASSLGSYSNQPQHF.

Only one count was recorded for this clone. This sequence joins TRBV11-3 and TRBJ2-1, with D unclear. Germline CDR1 SGHNT, CDR2 YENEEA. The CDR3 is 12 amino acids. V lost 1 base to trimming and J lost 9 bases, with 7 bases between them. CDR3 sequence: CASSLVPSEQFF. The CDR3 bases are TGTGCCAGCAGCTTAGTTCCGAGTGAGCAGTTCTTC.

This clone has only one observation. CDR3 sequence (DNA): TGTGCCAGCAGTAACTACAGGGTCGTCAATTTTGCTGAGCAGTTCTTC. Residues: CASSNYRVVNFAEQFF. The chain employs TRBV27 and TRBJ2-1; a weak D match, TRBD1 (6 bases). This CDR3 has 16 amino acids. CDR1 is MNHEY and CDR2 is SMNVEV in the germline V gene (reference sequence). The V gene lost 5 bases and the J gene lost 9 bases, with 23 bases spanning the gap.

The chain employs TRBV4-3 and TRBJ2-3; the match to TRBD1 covers 8 bases. Germline CDR1 and CDR2: LGHNA and YSLEER. The trim removed 3 bases at V and 1 base at J, leaving 3 bases unmatched. The CDR3 is 15 residues long. The CDR3 nucleotides read TGCGCCAGCAGCCACGGACAGGGTCGCACAGATACGCAGTATTTT. As protein: CASSHGQGRTDTQYF.

V is TRBV13 and J is TRBJ2-3; 9 nucleotides line up with TRBD2. CDR1 is PRHDT and CDR2 is FYEKMQ in the germline V gene (reference sequence). With 1 base clipped from V and 5 bases from J, the junction kept 4 bases outside the gene matches. The CDR3 covers 15 residues. The chain's CDR3 is CASSLVRLAVDTQYF. The CDR3 nucleotides are TGTGCCAGCAGCTTAGTCCGACTAGCGGTAGATACGCAGTATTTT.

This clone was seen just once. The V gene is TRBV5-6, the J gene TRBJ2-5; a possible D gene is TRBD1 (6 bases). V lost 2 bases to trimming and J lost 2 bases, with 10 bases between them. The CDR3 totals 14 residues. Germline loops: CDR1 SGHDT, CDR2 YYEEEE. The CDR3 here is CASSFGTRQETQYF. CDR3 coding DNA: TGTGCCAGCAGCTTCGGGACAAGACAAGAGACCCAGTACTTC.

The V call is TRBV19, the J call TRBJ1-5; 10 nucleotides align to TRBD1. Looked up from germline, CDR1 is LNHDA and CDR2 is SQIVND (reference sequence). CDR3 length equals 15 residues. The J segment lost 2 bases and the V segment lost 4 bases, leaving 2 bases of the junction unmatched. The CDR3 DNA is TGTGCCAGTAGTACGGGGACAGGGGGCAATCAGCCCCAGCATTTT. As protein: CASSTGTGGNQPQHF.

This chain uses TRBV18 with TRBJ1-5; 10 positions agree with TRBD1. V shed 3 bases and J 0 bases; nucleotides not matched to a gene: 8. Germline lookup yields CDR1 KGHSH and CDR2 LQKENI. The CDR3 is made up of 18 amino acids. In nucleotides, the CDR3 is TGTGCCAGCTCACCCGACAGGGGGCTGGGGAATAGCAATCAGCCCCAGCATTTT. Its translation is CASSPDRGLGNSNQPQHF.

V and J are TRBV5-1 and TRBJ2-3; 9 nucleotides align to TRBD1. This CDR3 is 15 amino acids long. Per the germline V gene, CDR1 is SGHRS and CDR2 is YFSETQ. The junction had 9 bases not matched to a gene; V was cut back by 4 bases and J by 6 bases. In DNA form, the CDR3 reads TGCGCCAGCAGCGATACAGGGGGCGGGTGGGATACGCAGTATTTT. Translated, it gives CASSDTGGGWDTQYF.

V gene TRBV9 combines with J gene TRBJ2-5; D might be TRBD2 (7 bases). Trimming removed 1 base at V and 3 bases at J, with 13 bases between. CDR3 size: 15 residues. Per germline, CDR1 SGDLS and CDR2 YYNGEE. The CDR3 bases are TGTGCCAGCAGCGTATGGGGGGGGCTGGAAGAGACCCAGTACTTC. The encoded protein is CASSVWGGLEETQYF. Supplemented by reference TRBV9 and TRBJ2-5, the full variable domain reads DSGVTQTPKHLITATGQRVTLRCSPRSGDLSVYWYQQSLDQGLQFLIQYYNGEERAKGNILERFSAQQFPDLHSELNLSSLELGDSALYFCASSVWGGLEETQYFGPGTRLLVL.

V usage is TRBV5-1 and J usage is TRBJ1-2; weak D call: TRBD1 (5 bases). The V gene lost 4 bases and the J gene lost 4 bases, with 17 bases spanning the gap. This CDR3 has 15 residues. The germline V gene encodes CDR1 SGHRS and CDR2 YFSETQ. The CDR3 bases are TGCGCCAGCAGCCCCTCCCCGGGGGGGAGCTATGGCTACACCTTC. It is translated as CASSPSPGGSYGYTF.

The gene calls are TRBV11-2 and TRBJ1-2, with D unclear. CDR3 size: 13 residues. The V and J ends lost 4 bases and 0 bases respectively, with 6 bases between them. Germline V CDR1 and CDR2: SGHAT, FQNNGV. The CDR3 DNA follows: TGTGCCAGCAGCTATACGGCTAACTATGGCTACACCTTC. It specifies CASSYTANYGYTF.

This chain links TRBV4-1 with TRBJ1-1; TRBD1 matches at 7 bases. V lost 3 bases, J lost 8 bases, and 9 bases stayed unmatched. Germline-derived CDR1 and CDR2 are MGHRA and YSYEKL. This CDR3 has 14 residues. The CDR3 here is CASSHPSGTVEAFF. The CDR3 DNA sequence: TGCGCCAGCAGCCACCCCTCCGGGACAGTCGAAGCTTTCTTT.

As for this clone: Different DNA sequences within this sample yield the same CDR3. The V gene is TRBV30, the J gene TRBJ2-7; D unclear. Germline V CDR1 and CDR2: GTSNPN, SVGIG (reference sequence). The V end was cut by 1 base, the J end by 0 bases, with 4 bases between. The CDR3 covers 12 residues. Here the CDR3 reads CAWSGGSYEQYF. For the CDR3, the DNA is TGTGCCTGGAGTGGGGGCTCCTACGAGCAGTACTTC.

This clone appeared once. This sequence joins TRBV5-4 and TRBJ1-5; D uncertain. The germline V and J ends were trimmed by 2 bases and 4 bases, with 10 bases remaining between them. Germline-derived CDR1 and CDR2 are SGHNT and YYREEE (reference sequence). CDR3 length: 14 residues. The CDR3 DNA reads TGTGCCAGCAGCTTTTGGGGTGGGAATCAGCCCCAGCATTTT. Amino acid sequence: CASSFWGGNQPQHF.

CDR3 amino acids: CASSQDPGLLNGNTEAFF. The CDR3 DNA follows: TGTGCCAGCAGCCAAGATCCCGGACTCCTAAATGGGAACACTGAAGCTTTCTTT. This chain joins TRBV3-1 (or the pseudogene TRBV3-2) and TRBJ1-1; unclear D gene. V lost 0 bases, J lost 1 base, and 18 bases lay in between. The CDR3 is made up of 18 amino acids. Germline CDR1 LGHDT, CDR2 YNNKEL (reference sequence).

The chain has TRBV7-2 and TRBJ2-5; D uncertain. CDR3 size: 10 residues. V lost 6 bases, J lost 5 bases, and 4 bases lay in between. CDR1 is SGHTA and CDR2 is FQGNSA in the germline V gene. CDR3 region: CASSGETQYF. CDR3 nucleotides: TGTGCCAGCAGTGGTGAGACCCAGTACTTC. Full variable domain (remainder filled in from reference TRBV7-2 and TRBJ2-5): GAGVSQSPSNKVTEKGKDVELRCDPISGHTALYWYRQSLGQGLEFLIYFQGNSAPDKSGLPSDRFSAERTGGSVSTLTIQRTQQEDSAVYLCASSGETQYFGPGTRLLVL.

This chain uses TRBV18 with TRBJ2-1, with D possibly being TRBD2 (6 bases). Per germline, CDR1 KGHSH and CDR2 LQKENI. With 2 bases removed from V and 3 bases from J, the gap between germline ends came to 11 bases. This CDR3 comprises 15 residues. The CDR3 coding sequence is TGTGCCAGCTCACCATCGGTAGCGGTCTACAATGAGCAGTTCTTC. Translating gives CASSPSVAVYNEQFF.

The chain links TRBV7-8 to TRBJ1-2, with D perhaps matching TRBD1 (6 bases). The CDR3 length is 16 residues. V gave up 5 bases and J gave up 4 bases, with 20 bases separating them. Germline V gene lookup returns CDR1 SGHVS and CDR2 FQNEAQ. The CDR3 nucleotides are TGTGCCAGCAGCCTCGCGGCGGCAGGGGAAGGCTATGGCTACACCTTC. Its translation is CASSLAAAGEGYGYTF.

The rearrangement links TRBV4-1 to TRBJ2-1; unclear D gene. There are 15 residues in the CDR3. In germline, CDR1 is MGHRA, CDR2 YSYEKL. V was cut by 2 bases and J by 0 bases, with 8 bases left in between. CDR3 sequence reads: CASSQLVSSYNEQFF. The CDR3 bases are TGCGCCAGCAGCCAATTGGTGTCCTCCTACAATGAGCAGTTCTTC.

This CDR3 reads CASSLYYPIVPYF. CDR3 DNA sequence: TGTGCCAGCAGCTTGTACTACCCCATCGTACCGTACTTC. This chain uses TRBV5-8 with TRBJ2-7; D gene ambiguous. Deletions cut 1 base from V and 12 bases from J, with 17 bases between. Germline V gives CDR1 SGHTS, CDR2 YDEGEE. The CDR3 runs to 13 residues.